The T cell receptor (beta chain) under discussion was sequenced for a study of low-dose radiotherapy and immunotherapy resistance in tumors. Time point noted: before trial treatment. Patients eligible had advanced solid tumors without tumor-infiltrating lymphocytes. Using a constant-region primer together with a V-primer adapter, TCRs were subjected to 20 to 25 PCR cycles of amplification. From the reads, TCRdb called clonotypes with MiXCR, one entry per CDR3 protein. The sample carries under 60,000 distinct CDR3 sequences, 12% recorded once. CDR3 size: 14 residues. The J segment lost 6 bases and the V segment lost 11 bases, leaving 13 bases of the junction unmatched. Germline V gives CDR1 MNHEY, CDR2 SVGAGI.

The chain links TRBV6-5 to TRBJ2-7; 10 nucleotides match TRBD1. Specimen: PBMCs, collected before treatment. The TCR was taken from a female donor with ovarian cancer. The CDR3 DNA is TGTGCCGGTGCAATGACAGGGGGCATCGGCGAGCAGTACTTC. Translation gives CAGAMTGGIGEQYF.